The clone carrying this T cell receptor beta chain was seen once. The target antigen is unknown. Repertoires were generated with immunoSEQ multiplex PCR, while TCRdb's copy carries only in-frame clones and drops some. The table has some 150,000 clones, just over 90% seen once; the top ten hold approximately 2.9%. The source of the sample is a study of T cell responses to AZD1222 COVID-19 vaccine. The CDR3 contains 13 residues. CDR1 and CDR2 (germline): MNHEY, SMNVEV (reference sequence). With 6 bases removed from V and 0 bases from J, the gap between germline ends came to 6 bases. Overall study findings and caveats: Baseline serostatus was positive in only a handful of AZD1222 recipients. The study found vaccine-associated CD4 TCRs spanning spike, dominant at 160-218 and 743-854.

This receptor was taken from an adult in good health. Material: peripheral blood, obtained on day 0 of MenACWY control vaccination. The chain joins TRBV27 to TRBJ1-3; no clear D. The CDR3 protein is CASRDSSGNTIYF. The CDR3 nucleotides are TGTGCCAGCAGAGATTCCTCTGGAAACACCATATATTTT.